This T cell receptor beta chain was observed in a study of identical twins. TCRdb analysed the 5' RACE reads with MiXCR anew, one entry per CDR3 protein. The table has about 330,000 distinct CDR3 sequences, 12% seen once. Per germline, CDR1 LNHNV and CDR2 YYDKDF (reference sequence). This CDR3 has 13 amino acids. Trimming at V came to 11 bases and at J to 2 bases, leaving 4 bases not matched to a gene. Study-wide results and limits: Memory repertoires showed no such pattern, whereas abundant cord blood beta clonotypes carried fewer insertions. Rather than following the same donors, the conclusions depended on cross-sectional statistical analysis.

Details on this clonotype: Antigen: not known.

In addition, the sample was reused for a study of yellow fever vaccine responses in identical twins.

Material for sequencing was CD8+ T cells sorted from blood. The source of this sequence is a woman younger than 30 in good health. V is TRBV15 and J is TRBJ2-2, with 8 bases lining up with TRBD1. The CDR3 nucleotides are TGTGCCCCGGGACAGGTTAACACCGGGGAGCTGTTTTTT. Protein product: CAPGQVNTGELFF.